This T cell receptor beta chain was sequenced for a study of cytomegalovirus exposure and HLA in healthy donors. Study findings and constraints: Later work showed greater clonal expansion in HLA-associated TCR beta chains than in equally common others.

Trimming removed 2 bases at V and 5 bases at J, with 6 bases between. The CDR3 totals 12 residues. The germline CDR1 and CDR2 sequences are KGHSH and LQKENI. A multiplex PCR was run with 60 Vbeta primers and 13 Jbeta primers. The assay was immunoSEQ multiplex PCR, and TCRdb's table has in-frame clones only and misses some. Among 150,000 to 200,000 clones listed, approximately 73% were seen once. Regarding this clone: The antigen remains unidentified.

Sequences were obtained from PBMCs. This sequence joins TRBV18 and TRBJ1-1; D ambiguous. The sequence derives from a woman in her 30s in good health and CMV-seropositive. CDR3 amino acids: CASSPRETEAFF. In DNA, the CDR3 is TGTGCCAGCTCACCAAGGGAGACTGAAGCTTTCTTT.